This T cell receptor beta chain was obtained from a study of HIV-infected patients and healthy controls. All unsorted peripheral T cells were captured because whole blood was used without fractionation. CDR3 length: 13 amino acids. The ends lost 1 base at V and 2 bases at J; junction bases unmatched: 2. Germline CDR1 and CDR2: SQVTM and ANQGSEA. cDNA was made from approximately 500 ng RNA using alpha and beta constant primers. Each of the alpha and beta chains got its own library through chain-specific third strand synthesis with indices. TCRdb called the 5' RACE reads again in MiXCR, with one record for every CDR3 protein. The table shows about 7,000 distinct CDR3 sequences, with 9% to 9.5% occurring only once.

The sample consisted of blood, taken before antiretroviral therapy. J is TRBJ2-7 and V is TRBV29-1; TRBD1 matches 7 bases. The TCR was taken from an adult with HIV infection. CDR3 sequence: CSVEGTGPYEQYF. CDR3 coding DNA: TGCAGCGTTGAAGGGACAGGACCCTACGAGCAGTACTTC.